This T cell receptor beta chain was identified during a study of identical twins. TCRdb used MiXCR to reprocess the 5' RACE reads, holding one entry per CDR3 protein. Counted here are 400,000 to 600,000 distinct CDR3 sequences, 20% to 25% occurring once; the ten biggest clones make up roughly 0.5%. This CDR3 comprises 15 residues. Germline V CDR1 and CDR2: LNHNV, YYDKDF (reference sequence). V was clipped by 1 base and J by 6 bases; unmatched bases: 8. Separately, the same data were catalogued under a study of yellow fever vaccine responses in identical twins. That paper states: Twins reportedly mounted vaccine T cell responses that seemed partly convergent, partly personalized.

Sequencing was carried out using CD4+ T cells sorted from blood. This sequence joins TRBV15 and TRBJ2-7, with 8 positions matching TRBD2. The source of this sequence is a woman aged 18 to 35 in good health. The CDR3 is CATSRASGRISEQYF. CDR3 in DNA: TGTGCCACCAGCAGAGCGAGCGGGAGAATTTCCGAGCAGTACTTC.